Listed here are 4 T cell receptor beta chains from one sample, sequenced in a study of CD8 T cells in ankylosing spondylitis (TCRdb year 2017). Receptor libraries were prepared by 5' RACE. Instrument used: Illumina HiSeq 2500. TCRdb reanalyzed the raw reads on its own, using fastp at Q25 for trimming and MiXCR for clone calling, and kept in-frame beta chains. Records with the same CDR3 protein are collapsed into one entry carrying the most frequent genes and DNA. This sample gives 200,000 to 250,000 distinct CDR3 sequences in total; approximately 11% of them show up just once. The top ten constitute under 8% of the sample. The sequencing sample was made of blood, either unsorted or a sorted T cell fraction (not recorded which). All receptors come from a male donor with ankylosing spondylitis or in good health (not recorded which).

Only a few counts were recorded for this clonotype. V is TRBV24-1 and J is TRBJ2-1; TRBD2 aligns across 13 bases. V trimming: 4 bases; J trimming: 5 bases; junction bases outside the gene matches: 7. The CDR3 totals 17 residues. Germline V gene sequence: CDR1 KGHDR, CDR2 SFDVKD. In DNA form, the CDR3 reads TGTGCCACCAGTGACCCGTCCGGGACTAGCGGGAACAATGAGCAGTTCTTC. Encoded protein: CATSDPSGTSGNNEQFF.

This clonotype was recorded at least ten times. The chain uses TRBV3-1 and TRBJ2-7; D not resolved. The CDR3 has 11 amino acids. The germline CDR1 and CDR2 sequences are LGHDT and YNNKEL (reference sequence). V shed 6 bases and J shed 4 bases, with 7 bases lying between them. The CDR3 is CASRKGYEQYF. DNA for the CDR3: TGTGCCAGCAGAAAAGGGTACGAGCAGTACTTC.

In its sample, this clonotype was seen a few times. The chain is built from TRBV9 and TRBJ2-3; D is undetermined. CDR3 size: 13 residues. Germline values: CDR1 SGDLS, CDR2 YYNGEE. V was cut by 0 bases and J by 4 bases, with 6 bases left in between. CDR3 protein: CASSVEGPDTQYF. As DNA, the CDR3 is TGTGCCAGCAGCGTAGAAGGTCCAGATACGCAGTATTTT.

This clonotype occurred many times. The chain combines TRBV12-3 or TRBV12-4 with TRBJ2-3, with D maybe TRBD2 (6 bases). The CDR3 sequence is 14 residues long. V was clipped by 2 bases and J by 4 bases, with 10 bases between them. The CDR3 protein is CASSLMEGPDTQYF. The CDR3 DNA reads as TGTGCCAGCAGTTTAATGGAGGGCCCAGATACGCAGTATTTT.